The clone carrying this TCR beta chain was detected only once. Antigen unknown. The data were obtained in a study of cytomegalovirus exposure and HLA in healthy donors. Points from the study as a whole: One later analysis reportedly identified an Asian-associated ancestry cluster that showed fewer N-insertions than the approximately 670-donor mean. A previous analysis found most TCR beta V segments productive roughly 87% or roughly 30% of the time. Cytomegalovirus association was assigned to more than 150 TCR beta chains.

V lost 2 bases and J lost 2; bases outside the gene matches: 7. The germline V gene encodes CDR1 SGHTA and CDR2 FQGTGA. The CDR3 runs 16 residues. The PCR was carried out with 60 Vbeta primers and 13 Jbeta primers. TCRdb's table, derived via immunoSEQ multiplex PCR, lists solely in-frame clones and lacks some. This sample yields 110,000 or so clones, of which 70% to 80% are seen a single time; roughly 4.2% belongs to the top ten. This clonotype was obtained from a woman between 40 and 55 years old in good health and CMV-seropositive. This chain uses TRBV7-3 with TRBJ2-3; 7 bases map to TRBD2. Specimen: PBMCs. CDR3 sequence reads: CASSLFARGYTDTQYF. The CDR3, as DNA: TGTGCCAGCAGCTTATTTGCGCGGGGGTACACAGATACGCAGTATTTT.